Below, 12 T cell receptor beta chains from the same sample are listed, as sequenced in a study of T-cell memory formation after mild COVID-19. MiXCR, run by TCRdb on the 5' RACE reads, gives a single entry per CDR3 protein. The sample contains 550,000 to 600,000 distinct CDR3 sequences, roughly 17% of which appear only once. What was sequenced was PBMCs or a T cell subset sorted from them (not recorded which). The source of these receptors is an adult woman who had mild COVID-19 (a few samples of this study predate the infection). Cell type and time point are not known.

The sample holds many counts of this clonotype. Since no conserved phenylalanine or tryptophan closes the CDR3, a read error is the likely cause. The DNA is omitted, as the CDR3 cannot be located on it reliably, and the CDR3 follows TCRdb's listing. The rearrangement uses TRBV12-3 or TRBV12-4 and TRBJ1-2; TRBD1, the D gene given by the table, was not confirmed from the DNA. Ends included, the CDR3 has 13 residues. CDR3 region: CASSPSGTGGLLV.

This clonotype has more than one count but fewer than ten. The V gene is TRBV5-1, the J gene TRBJ2-1, with TRBD2 identical over 10 bases. Unmatched junction bases numbered 6, after V lost 2 bases and J lost 7 bases. The CDR3 runs to 15 residues. The germline gives CDR1 SGHRS, CDR2 YFSETQ. Here the CDR3 reads CASSLTGTSVNEQFF. The CDR3 DNA reads as TGCGCCAGCAGCTTAACCGGGACTAGCGTTAATGAGCAGTTCTTC.

The V and J genes are TRBV6-5 and TRBJ2-1; D tentatively fits TRBD1 or TRBD2 (5 bases each). This CDR3 contains 15 residues. V was trimmed by 7 bases and J by 0 bases, leaving 13 bases between them. Germline CDR1 MNHEY, CDR2 SVGAGI. The CDR3 region is CASKEAGSSYNEQFF. CDR3 sequence (DNA): TGTGCCAGCAAAGAGGCAGGGAGCTCCTACAATGAGCAGTTCTTC.

The chain links TRBV12-3 or TRBV12-4 to TRBJ1-3; D ambiguous. This CDR3 has 18 amino acids. V was shortened by 1 base and J by 0 bases, with 16 bases between the two germline ends. CDR3 DNA sequence: TGTGCCAGCAGTTTAGGCGATGACGGAGCCCTCTCTGGAAACACCATATATTTT. Translated, it gives CASSLGDDGALSGNTIYF.

This sequence joins TRBV20-1 and TRBJ1-5; 8 bases map to TRBD1. Germline V gene data show CDR1 as DFQATT and CDR2 as SNEGSKA (reference sequence). The CDR3 extends over 12 amino acids. After removal of 5 bases from V and 9 bases from J, the junction contained 6 bases not matched to a gene. CDR3 DNA: TGCAGTGCTCGGACAGGGTCCGGGCCCCAGCATTTT. Its translation is CSARTGSGPQHF.

V is TRBV20-1 and J is TRBJ1-1, with a tentative D call TRBD1 (5 bases). V was shortened by 4 bases and J by 3 bases, with 12 bases between the two germline ends. The CDR3 sequence is 13 residues long. Germline V gene data show CDR1 as DFQATT and CDR2 as SNEGSKA (reference sequence). The CDR3, as DNA: TGCAGTGCTAAATCAATGGGGGACACTGAAGCTTTCTTT. Translating it yields CSAKSMGDTEAFF.

The CDR3 here is CASSLGTSSATDTQYF. The CDR3 nucleotides read TGTGCCAGCAGCTTAGGGACATCCTCGGCCACAGATACGCAGTATTTT. The chain combines TRBV7-6 with TRBJ2-3; D is possibly TRBD1 (5 bases). The germline gives CDR1 SGHVS, CDR2 FNYEAQ. The V and J ends lost 1 base and 2 bases respectively, with 13 bases between them. The CDR3 consists of 16 residues.

This clonotype occurred once. V and J are TRBV2 and TRBJ1-1; D remains ambiguous. CDR1 and CDR2 (germline): SNHLY, FYNNEI. The CDR3 loop spans 14 amino acids. Trimming removed 1 base at V and 4 bases at J, with 10 bases between. CDR3 coding DNA: TGTGCCAGCAGTGAAGTCTCGAGGACCACTGAAGCTTTCTTT. The encoded protein is CASSEVSRTTEAFF. Full variable domain (outside the CDR3, taken from reference TRBV2 and TRBJ1-1): EPEVTQTPSHQVTQMGQEVILRCVPISNHLYFYWYRQILGQKVEFLVSFYNNEISEKSEIFDDQFSVERPDGSNFTLKIRSTKLEDSAMYFCASSEVSRTTEAFFGQGTRLTVV.

This clonotype was counted a few times. The genes are TRBV4-2 and TRBJ2-1; no clear D. This CDR3 is built from 15 residues. The V gene's germline CDR1 is LGHNA and CDR2 YNFKEQ. Trimming removed 4 bases at V and 5 bases at J, with 15 bases between. CDR3 region: CASSLGIVINNEQFF. The CDR3 DNA is TGTGCCAGCAGCCTTGGTATAGTAATAAACAATGAGCAGTTCTTC.

This rearrangement joins TRBV4-1 to TRBJ1-2; D remains ambiguous. Trimming stripped 5 bases from V and 1 base from J, with 17 bases between. Germline CDR1 and CDR2: MGHRA and YSYEKL. This CDR3 region has 16 residues. CDR3 coding DNA: TGCGCCAGCAGCTTTTCGGGCGCCCCGCTTAACTATGGCTACACCTTC. Translating it yields CASSFSGAPLNYGYTF.

This clonotype was found many times. This rearrangement joins TRBV12-3 or TRBV12-4 to TRBJ2-5; D gene unclear. With 6 bases removed from V and 5 bases from J, the gap between germline ends came to 7 bases. This CDR3 region has 11 residues. The DNA of the CDR3 is TGTGCCAGCAGCATAGGGGAGACCCAGTACTTC. Translation gives CASSIGETQYF.

This clonotype occurred a few times. The chain has TRBV6-5 and TRBJ1-5; no reliable D call. The CDR3 sequence is 13 residues long. CDR1 and CDR2 (germline): MNHEY, SVGAGI. V lost 2 bases to trimming and J lost 4 bases, with 6 bases between them. The CDR3 loop reads CASSYIRNQPQHF. CDR3 bases: TGTGCCAGCAGTTACATCAGGAATCAGCCCCAGCATTTT.